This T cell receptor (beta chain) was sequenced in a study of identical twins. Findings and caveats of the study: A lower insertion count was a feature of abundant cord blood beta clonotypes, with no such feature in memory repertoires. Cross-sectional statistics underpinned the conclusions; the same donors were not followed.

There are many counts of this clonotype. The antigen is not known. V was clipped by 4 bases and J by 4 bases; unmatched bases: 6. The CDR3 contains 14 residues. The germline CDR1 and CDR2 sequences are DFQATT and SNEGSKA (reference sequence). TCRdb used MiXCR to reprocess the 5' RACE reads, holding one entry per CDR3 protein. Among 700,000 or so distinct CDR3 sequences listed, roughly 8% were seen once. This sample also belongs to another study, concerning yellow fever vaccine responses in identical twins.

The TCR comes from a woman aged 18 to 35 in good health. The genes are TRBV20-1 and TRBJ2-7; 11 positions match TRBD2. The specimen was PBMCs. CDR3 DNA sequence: TGCAGTGCTACCCAATTAGCGGGAGGGTACGAGCAGTACTTC. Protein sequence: CSATQLAGGYEQYF.